This TCR beta chain is drawn from a study of blood T cell repertoires in COVID-19. The CDR3 sequence is 16 residues long. The J segment lost 2 bases and the V segment lost 3 bases, leaving 4 bases of the junction unmatched. Germline-derived CDR1 and CDR2 are MRHNA and SNTAGT. The repertoire was sequenced with immunoSEQ multiplex PCR; TCRdb's copy has only in-frame clones and lacks some. The data show some 200,000 clones, more than 70% seen once. In this sample, this clone turned up many times. Participants were aged about 18 to 90 years, lived in around 25 US areas, and enrolled virtually. Participants had their cohort set by participant-reported clinical history.

V usage is TRBV6-4 and J usage is TRBJ2-3, with TRBD2 matching over 11 bases. The TCR was taken from a woman aged 40 to 50 with acute COVID-19. The sample taken for sequencing was PBMCs or T cells enriched from blood (not recorded which). CDR3 DNA: TGTGCCAGCAGTGAACTAGCGGGGGAGTCCACAGATACGCAGTATTTT. It encodes CASSELAGESTDTQYF.